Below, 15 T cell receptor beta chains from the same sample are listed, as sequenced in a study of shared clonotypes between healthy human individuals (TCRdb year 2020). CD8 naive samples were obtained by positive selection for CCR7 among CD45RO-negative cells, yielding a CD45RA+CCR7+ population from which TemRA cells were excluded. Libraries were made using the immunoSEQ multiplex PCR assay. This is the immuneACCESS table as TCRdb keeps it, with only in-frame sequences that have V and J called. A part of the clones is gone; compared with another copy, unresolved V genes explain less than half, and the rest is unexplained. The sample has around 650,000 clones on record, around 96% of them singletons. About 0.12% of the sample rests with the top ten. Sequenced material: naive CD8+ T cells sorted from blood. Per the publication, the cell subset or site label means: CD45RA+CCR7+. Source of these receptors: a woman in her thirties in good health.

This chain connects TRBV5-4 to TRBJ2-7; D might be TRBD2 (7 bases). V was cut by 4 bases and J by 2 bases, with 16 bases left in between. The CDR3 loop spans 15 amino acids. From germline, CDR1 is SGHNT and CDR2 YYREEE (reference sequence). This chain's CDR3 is CASSLWGGFPYEQYF. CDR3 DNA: TGTGCCAGCAGCCTATGGGGGGGCTTCCCCTACGAGCAGTACTTC.

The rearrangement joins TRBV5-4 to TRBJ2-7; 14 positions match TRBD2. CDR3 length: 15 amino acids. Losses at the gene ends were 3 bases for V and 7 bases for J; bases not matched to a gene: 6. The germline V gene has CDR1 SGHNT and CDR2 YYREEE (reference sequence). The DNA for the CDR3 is TGTGCCAGCAGCTGGGGACTAGCGGGAGTACGTGAGCAGTACTTC. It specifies CASSWGLAGVREQYF.

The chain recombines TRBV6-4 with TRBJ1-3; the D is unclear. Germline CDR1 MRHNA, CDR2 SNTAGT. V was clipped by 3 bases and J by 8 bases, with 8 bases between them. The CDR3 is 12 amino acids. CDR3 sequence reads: CASSETVYTIYF. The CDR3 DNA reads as TGTGCCAGCAGTGAGACGGTATACACCATATATTTT.

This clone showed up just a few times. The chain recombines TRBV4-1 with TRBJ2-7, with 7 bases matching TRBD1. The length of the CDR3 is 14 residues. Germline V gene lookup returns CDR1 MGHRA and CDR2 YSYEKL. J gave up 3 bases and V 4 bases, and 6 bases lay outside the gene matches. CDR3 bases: TGCGCCAGCAGCCCCCTGGGACAGAACTACGAGCAGTACTTC. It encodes CASSPLGQNYEQYF.

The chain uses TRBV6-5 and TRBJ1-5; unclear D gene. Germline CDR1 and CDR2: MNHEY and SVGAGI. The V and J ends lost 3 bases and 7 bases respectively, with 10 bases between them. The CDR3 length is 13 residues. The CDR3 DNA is TGTGCCAGCAGTTATTGGGCTGGGCAGCCCCAGCATTTT. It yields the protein CASSYWAGQPQHF.

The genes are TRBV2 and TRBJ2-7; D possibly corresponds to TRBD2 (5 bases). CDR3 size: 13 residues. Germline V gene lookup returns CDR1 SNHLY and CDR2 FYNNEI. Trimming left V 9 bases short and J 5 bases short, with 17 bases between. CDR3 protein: CASEEGSLHEQYF. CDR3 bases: TGTGCCAGTGAAGAGGGTTCATTGCACGAGCAGTACTTC. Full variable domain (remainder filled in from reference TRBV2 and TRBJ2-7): EPEVTQTPSHQVTQMGQEVILRCVPISNHLYFYWYRQILGQKVEFLVSFYNNEISEKSEIFDDQFSVERPDGSNFTLKIRSTKLEDSAMYFCASEEGSLHEQYFGPGTRLTVT.

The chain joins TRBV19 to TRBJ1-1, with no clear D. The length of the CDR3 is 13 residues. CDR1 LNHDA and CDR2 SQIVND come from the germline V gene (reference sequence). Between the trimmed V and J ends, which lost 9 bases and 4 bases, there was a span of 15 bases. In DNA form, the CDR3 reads TGTGCCAGCGCCGTAAACCTTGGCACTGAAGCTTTCTTT. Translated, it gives CASAVNLGTEAFF.

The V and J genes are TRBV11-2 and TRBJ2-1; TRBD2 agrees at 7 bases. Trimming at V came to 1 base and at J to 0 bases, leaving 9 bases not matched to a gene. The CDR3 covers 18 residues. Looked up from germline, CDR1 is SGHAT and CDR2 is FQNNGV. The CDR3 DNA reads TGTGCCAGCAGCTTAGCATTTGGGGGGGGTAGCTCCTACAATGAGCAGTTCTTC. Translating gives CASSLAFGGGSSYNEQFF.

CDR3: CASSPAYSYEQYF. CDR3 coding DNA: TGTGCCAGCAGTCCCGCTTATTCCTACGAGCAGTACTTC. This chain joins TRBV6-5 and TRBJ2-7, with D uncertain. This CDR3 has 13 residues. Germline loops: CDR1 MNHEY, CDR2 SVGAGI. Trimming took off 5 bases at V and 1 base at J, with 9 bases between the two ends.

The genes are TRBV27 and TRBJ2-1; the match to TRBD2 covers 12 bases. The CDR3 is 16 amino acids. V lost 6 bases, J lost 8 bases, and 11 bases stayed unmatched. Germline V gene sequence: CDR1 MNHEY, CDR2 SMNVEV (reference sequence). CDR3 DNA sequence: TGTGCCAGCAGCGCAACGGGACTAGCGGGTTTCGATGAGCAGTTCTTC. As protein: CASSATGLAGFDEQFF.

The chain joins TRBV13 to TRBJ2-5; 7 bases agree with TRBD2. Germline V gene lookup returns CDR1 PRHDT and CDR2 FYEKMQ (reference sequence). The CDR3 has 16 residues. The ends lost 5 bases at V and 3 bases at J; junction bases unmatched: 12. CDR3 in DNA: TGTGCCAGCAGCCCAAGGAGCGGGAAAGACAAAGAGACCCAGTACTTC. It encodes CASSPRSGKDKETQYF.

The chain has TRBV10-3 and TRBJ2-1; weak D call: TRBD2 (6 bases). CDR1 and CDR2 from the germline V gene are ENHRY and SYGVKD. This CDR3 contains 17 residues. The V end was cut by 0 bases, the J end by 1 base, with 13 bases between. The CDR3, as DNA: TGTGCCATCAGTGAGTCGAGTGAGCGGGCTTCCTACAATGAGCAGTTCTTC. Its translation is CAISESSERASYNEQFF.

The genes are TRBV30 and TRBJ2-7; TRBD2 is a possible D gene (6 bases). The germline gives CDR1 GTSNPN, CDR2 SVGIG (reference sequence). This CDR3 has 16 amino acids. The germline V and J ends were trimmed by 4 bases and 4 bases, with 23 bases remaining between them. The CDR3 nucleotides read TGTGCCTGGACCAAACCGGGGACTCCCTCCCCGTACGAGCAGTACTTC. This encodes CAWTKPGTPSPYEQYF. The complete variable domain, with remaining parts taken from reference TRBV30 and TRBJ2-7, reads SQTIHQWPATLVQPVGSPLSLECTVEGTSNPNLYWYRQAAGRGLQLLFYSVGIGQISSEVPQNLSASRPQDRQFILSSKKLLLSDSGFYLCAWTKPGTPSPYEQYFGPGTRLTVT.

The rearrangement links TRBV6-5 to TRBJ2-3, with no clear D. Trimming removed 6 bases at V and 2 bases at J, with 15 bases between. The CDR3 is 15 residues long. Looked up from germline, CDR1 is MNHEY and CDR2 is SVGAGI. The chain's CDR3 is CASRESAVYTDTQYF. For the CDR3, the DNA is TGTGCCAGCAGGGAGAGTGCGGTGTACACAGATACGCAGTATTTT.

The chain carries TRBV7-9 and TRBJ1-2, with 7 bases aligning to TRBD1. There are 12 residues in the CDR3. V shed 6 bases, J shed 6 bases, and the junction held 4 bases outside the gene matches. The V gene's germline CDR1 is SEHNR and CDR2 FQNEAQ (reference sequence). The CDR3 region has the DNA TGTGCCAGCAGTTCAGGGACAGATGGCTACACCTTC. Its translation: CASSSGTDGYTF. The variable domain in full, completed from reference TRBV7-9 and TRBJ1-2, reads DTGVSQNPRHKITKRGQNVTFRCDPISEHNRLYWYRQTLGQGPEFLTYFQNEAQLEKSRLLSDRFSAERPKGSFSTLEIQRTEQGDSAMYLCASSSGTDGYTFGSGTRLTVV.